What follows is one TCR beta chain and its context. V lost 9 bases and J lost 4, with 18 bases in between. Per germline, CDR1 SEHNR and CDR2 FQNEAQ (reference sequence). The CDR3 consists of 15 residues. The data derive from a study of T-cell reconstitution after alpha-beta-depleted transplantation in children. As it was prepared, the TCRbeta library received unique molecular identifiers. MiXCR was run by TCRdb on the PCR reads, yielding one entry per CDR3 protein. The sample carries hundreds of thousands of distinct CDR3 sequences, 15% to 20% recorded once. Sample: PBMCs from the stem cell graft donor, taken from the stem cell graft. The clonotype was recovered from a human donor who donated a stem cell graft to a child with acute myeloid leukemia. This chain connects TRBV7-9 to TRBJ2-2; TRBD1 might be the D (6 bases). This CDR3 is CASTNIQGSTGELFF. The CDR3 DNA is TGTGCCAGTACAAATATTCAGGGGTCCACCGGGGAGCTGTTTTTT.